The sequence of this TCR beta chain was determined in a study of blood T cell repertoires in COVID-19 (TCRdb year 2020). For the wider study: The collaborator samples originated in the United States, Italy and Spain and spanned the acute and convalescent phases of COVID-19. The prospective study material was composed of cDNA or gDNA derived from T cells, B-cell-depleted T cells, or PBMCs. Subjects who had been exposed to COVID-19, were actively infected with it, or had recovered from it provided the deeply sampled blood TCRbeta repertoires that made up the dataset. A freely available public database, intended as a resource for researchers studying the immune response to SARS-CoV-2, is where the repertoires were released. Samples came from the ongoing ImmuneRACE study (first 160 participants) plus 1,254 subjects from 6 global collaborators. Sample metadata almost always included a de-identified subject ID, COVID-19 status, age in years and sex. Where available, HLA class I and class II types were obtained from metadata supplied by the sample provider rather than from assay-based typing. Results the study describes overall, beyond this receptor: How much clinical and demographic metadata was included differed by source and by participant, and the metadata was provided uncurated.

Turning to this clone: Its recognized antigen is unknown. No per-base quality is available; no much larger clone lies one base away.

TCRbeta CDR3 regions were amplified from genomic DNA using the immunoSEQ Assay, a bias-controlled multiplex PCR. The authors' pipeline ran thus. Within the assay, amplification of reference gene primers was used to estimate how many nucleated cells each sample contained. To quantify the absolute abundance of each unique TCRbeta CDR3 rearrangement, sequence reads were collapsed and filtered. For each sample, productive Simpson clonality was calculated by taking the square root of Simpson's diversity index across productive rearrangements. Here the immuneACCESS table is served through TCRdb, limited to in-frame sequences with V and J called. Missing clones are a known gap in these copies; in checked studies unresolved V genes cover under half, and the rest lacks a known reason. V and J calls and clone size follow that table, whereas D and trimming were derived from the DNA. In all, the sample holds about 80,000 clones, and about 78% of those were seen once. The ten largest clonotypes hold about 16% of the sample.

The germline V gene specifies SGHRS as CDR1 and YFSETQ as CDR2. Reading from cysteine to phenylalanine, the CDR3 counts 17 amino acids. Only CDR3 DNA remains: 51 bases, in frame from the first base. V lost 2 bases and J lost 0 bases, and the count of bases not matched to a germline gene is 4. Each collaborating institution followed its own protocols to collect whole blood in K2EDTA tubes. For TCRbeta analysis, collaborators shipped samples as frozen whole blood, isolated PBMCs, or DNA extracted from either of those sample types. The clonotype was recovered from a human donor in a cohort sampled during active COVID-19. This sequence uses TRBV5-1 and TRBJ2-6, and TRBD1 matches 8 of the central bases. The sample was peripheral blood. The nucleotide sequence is TGCGCCAGCAGCTTCGGACAGGGAAACTCTGGGGCCAACGTCCTGACTTTC. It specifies CASSFGQGNSGANVLTF.